The clone carrying this T cell receptor (beta chain) was picked up many times. Its antigen is as yet unknown. Amplified regions were TCR beta CDR3 sequences from RNA transcripts. First-round RT-PCR of the TCR CDR3 relied on the HTBI primer set. Each CDR3 protein gets one entry after TCRdb re-called the multiplex PCR reads with MiXCR. The table records about 290,000 distinct CDR3 sequences, 15% of them present only once. This entry comes from a study of T cells in Graves' hyperthyroidism and ophthalmopathy. About the research overall: Peripheral blood was acquired at first diagnosis, ahead of any therapy whatsoever. Notes on the study in general: Median prediction lead before ophthalmopathy onset was 6 to 8 months with the model.

Uncontrolled infection, other autoimmune disease, pregnancy or lactation led to exclusion. Diagnoses rested on clinical symptoms, serum thyroxine and TRAb, thyroid ultrasound and orbital computed tomography. Sequences were obtained from blood. This clonotype was sampled from a woman in her 50s with Graves' hyperthyroidism that later progressed to Graves' ophthalmopathy.

CDR3 nucleotides: TGTGCCAGCAGTTCCCCTGGACAGGGGCTAAGTCAGCCCCAGCATTTT. Its protein product is CASSSPGQGLSQPQHF. The chain recombines TRBV28 with TRBJ1-5; 9 positions match TRBD1. The CDR3 totals 16 residues. Germline CDR1 is MDHEN and CDR2 is SYDVKM. The V gene end was trimmed by 4 bases and the J gene end by 6 bases; junction bases not matched to a gene: 10.